This TCR beta chain was recorded in a study of T cells in Graves' hyperthyroidism and ophthalmopathy. Concerning this clonotype itself: The missing conserved phenylalanine or tryptophan at the end of this CDR3 makes a read error likely. The DNA is left out, because the CDR3 cannot be placed on it with certainty; the CDR3 is given as TCRdb lists it.

Amplification of TCR beta CDR3 regions was performed using RNA transcripts as template. HTBI primers were used for first-round RT-PCR of the TCR CDR3. Each CDR3 protein gets one entry after TCRdb re-called the multiplex PCR reads with MiXCR. The data contain a few hundred thousand distinct CDR3 sequences, 40% to 55% of them singletons. The sample consisted of peripheral blood or thyroid tissue (not recorded which). This TCR was recovered from a woman younger than 30 with Graves' hyperthyroidism.

The CDR3 reads CASNRQPAGRSPPHS. The J gene is TRBJ1-6, the V gene TRBV10-3. The V gene's germline CDR1 is ENHRY and CDR2 SYGVKD. The CDR3 extends over 15 residues, inclusive of both ends.